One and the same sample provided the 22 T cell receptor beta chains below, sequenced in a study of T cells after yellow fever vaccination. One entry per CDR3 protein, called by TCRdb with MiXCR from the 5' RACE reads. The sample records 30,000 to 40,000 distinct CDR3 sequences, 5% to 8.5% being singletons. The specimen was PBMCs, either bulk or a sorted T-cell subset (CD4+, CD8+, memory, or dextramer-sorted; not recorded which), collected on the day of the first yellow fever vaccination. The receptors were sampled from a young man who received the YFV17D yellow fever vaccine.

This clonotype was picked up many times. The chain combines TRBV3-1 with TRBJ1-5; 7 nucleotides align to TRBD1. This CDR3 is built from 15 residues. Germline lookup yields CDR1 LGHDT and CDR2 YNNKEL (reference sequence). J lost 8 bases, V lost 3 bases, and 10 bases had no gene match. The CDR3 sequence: CASSQWDSREEPQHF. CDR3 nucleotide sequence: TGTGCCAGCAGCCAGTGGGACAGCCGAGAAGAGCCCCAGCATTTT.

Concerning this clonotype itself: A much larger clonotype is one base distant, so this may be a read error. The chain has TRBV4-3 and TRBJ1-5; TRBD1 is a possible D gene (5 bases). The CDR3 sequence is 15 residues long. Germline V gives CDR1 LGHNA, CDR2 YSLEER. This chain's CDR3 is CASSHGVWGKQPQHF. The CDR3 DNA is TGCGCCAGCAGCCACGGGGTATGGGGCAAGCAGCCCCAGCATTTT.

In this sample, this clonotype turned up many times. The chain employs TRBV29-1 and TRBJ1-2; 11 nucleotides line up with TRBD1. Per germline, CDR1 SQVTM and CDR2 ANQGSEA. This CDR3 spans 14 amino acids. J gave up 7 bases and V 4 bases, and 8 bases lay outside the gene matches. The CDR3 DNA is TGCAGCGTTGTGGGGGGACAGGGGGGTCGTGGCTACACCTTC. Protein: CSVVGGQGGRGYTF. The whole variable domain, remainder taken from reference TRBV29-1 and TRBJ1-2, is SAVISQKPSRDICQRGTSLTIQCQVDSQVTMMFWYRQQPGQSLTLIATANQGSEATYESGFVIDKFPISRPNLTFSTLTVSNMSPEDSSIYLCSVVGGQGGRGYTFGSGTRLTVV.

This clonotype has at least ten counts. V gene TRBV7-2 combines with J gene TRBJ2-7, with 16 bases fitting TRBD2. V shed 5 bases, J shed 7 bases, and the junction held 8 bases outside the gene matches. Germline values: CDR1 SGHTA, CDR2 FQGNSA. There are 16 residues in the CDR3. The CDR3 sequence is CASSPGTSGGAAEQYF. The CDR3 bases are TGTGCCAGCAGCCCCGGGACTAGCGGGGGGGCCGCTGAGCAGTACTTC.

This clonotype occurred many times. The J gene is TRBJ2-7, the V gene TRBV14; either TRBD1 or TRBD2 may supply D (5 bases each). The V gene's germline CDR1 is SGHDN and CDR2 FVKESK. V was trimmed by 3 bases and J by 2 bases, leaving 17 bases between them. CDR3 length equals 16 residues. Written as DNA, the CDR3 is TGTGCCAGCAGCCATCACCGGGACCAACTACCCTACGAGCAGTACTTC. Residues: CASSHHRDQLPYEQYF.

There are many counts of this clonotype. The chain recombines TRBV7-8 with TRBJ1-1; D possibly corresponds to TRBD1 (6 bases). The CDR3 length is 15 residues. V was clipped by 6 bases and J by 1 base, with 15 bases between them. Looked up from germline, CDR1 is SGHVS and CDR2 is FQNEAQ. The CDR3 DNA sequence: TGTGCCAGCAGTCAATACAGGGTTGGGAACACTGAAGCTTTCTTT. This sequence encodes CASSQYRVGNTEAFF. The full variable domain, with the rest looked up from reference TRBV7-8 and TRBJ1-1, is GAGVSQSPRYKVAKRGQDVALRCDPISGHVSLFWYQQALGQGPEFLTYFQNEAQLDKSGLPSDRFFAERPEGSVSTLKIQRTQQEDSAVYLCASSQYRVGNTEAFFGQGTRLTVV.

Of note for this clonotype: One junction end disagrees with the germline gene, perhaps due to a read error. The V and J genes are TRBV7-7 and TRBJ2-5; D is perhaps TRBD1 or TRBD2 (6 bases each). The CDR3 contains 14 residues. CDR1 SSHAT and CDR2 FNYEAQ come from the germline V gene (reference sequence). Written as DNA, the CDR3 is TGTGCTAGCAGCTCGGGATCCGGGGGCGAGACCCAGTACTTC. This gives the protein CASSSGSGGETQYF. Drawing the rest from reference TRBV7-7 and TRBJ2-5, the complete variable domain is GAGVSQSPRYKVTKRGQDVTLRCDPISSHATLYWYQQALGQGPEFLTYFNYEAQPDKSGLPSDRFSAERPEGSISTLTIQRTEQRDSAMYRCASSSGSGGETQYFGPGTRLLVL.

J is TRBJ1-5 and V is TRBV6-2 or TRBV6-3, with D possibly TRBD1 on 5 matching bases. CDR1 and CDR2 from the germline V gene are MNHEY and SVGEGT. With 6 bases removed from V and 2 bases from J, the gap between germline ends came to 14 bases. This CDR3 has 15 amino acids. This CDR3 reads CASSWDDGGNQPQHF. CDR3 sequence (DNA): TGTGCCAGCAGCTGGGACGATGGGGGCAATCAGCCCCAGCATTTT.

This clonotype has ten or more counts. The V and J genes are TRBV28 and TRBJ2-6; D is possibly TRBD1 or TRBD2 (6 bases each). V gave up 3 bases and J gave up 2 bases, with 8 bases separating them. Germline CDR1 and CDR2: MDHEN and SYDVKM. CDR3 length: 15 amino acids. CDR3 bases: TGTGCCAGCAGTTTCGGGGGCGCTGGGGCCAACGTCCTGACTTTC. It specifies CASSFGGAGANVLTF. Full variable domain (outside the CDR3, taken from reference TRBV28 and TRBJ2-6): DVKVTQSSRYLVKRTGEKVFLECVQDMDHENMFWYRQDPGLGLRLIYFSYDVKMKEKGDIPEGYSVSREKKERFSLILESASTNQTSMYLCASSFGGAGANVLTFGAGSRLTVL.

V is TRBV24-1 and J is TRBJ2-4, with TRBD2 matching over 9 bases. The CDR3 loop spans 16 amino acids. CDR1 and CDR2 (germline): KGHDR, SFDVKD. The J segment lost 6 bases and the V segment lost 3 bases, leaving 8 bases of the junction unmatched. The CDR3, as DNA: TGTGCCACCAGTGATCCCCGGCGGGGGGGAGGAAACATTCAGTACTTC. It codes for CATSDPRRGGGNIQYF.

The CDR3 DNA is TGTGCCAGCAGCTTAGGAGTCTCTGGAAACACCATATATTTT. It yields the protein CASSLGVSGNTIYF. The V call is TRBV7-2, the J call TRBJ1-3; no firm D call. The CDR3 runs to 14 residues. Germline V gives CDR1 SGHTA, CDR2 FQGNSA. Trimming took 1 base from V and 0 from J, leaving 4 bases between them.

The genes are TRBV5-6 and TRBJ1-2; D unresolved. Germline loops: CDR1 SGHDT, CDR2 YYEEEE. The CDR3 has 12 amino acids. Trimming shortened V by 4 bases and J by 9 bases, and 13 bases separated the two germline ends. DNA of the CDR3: TGTGCCAGCAGCCCCGGGCACCATTGCTACACCTTC. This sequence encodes CASSPGHHCYTF.

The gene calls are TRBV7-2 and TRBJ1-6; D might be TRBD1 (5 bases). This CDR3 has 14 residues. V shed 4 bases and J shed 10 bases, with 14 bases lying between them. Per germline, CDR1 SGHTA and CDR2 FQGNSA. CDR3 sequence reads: CASSWRGRDSPLHF. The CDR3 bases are TGTGCCAGCAGCTGGAGGGGTCGGGACTCACCCCTCCACTTT.

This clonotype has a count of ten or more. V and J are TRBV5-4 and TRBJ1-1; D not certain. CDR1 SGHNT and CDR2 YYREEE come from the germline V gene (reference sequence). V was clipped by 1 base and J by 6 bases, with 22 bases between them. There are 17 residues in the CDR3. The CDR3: CASSLPTYGRRNAEAFF. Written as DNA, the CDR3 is TGTGCCAGCAGCTTGCCTACTTATGGACGGCGAAACGCTGAAGCTTTCTTT.

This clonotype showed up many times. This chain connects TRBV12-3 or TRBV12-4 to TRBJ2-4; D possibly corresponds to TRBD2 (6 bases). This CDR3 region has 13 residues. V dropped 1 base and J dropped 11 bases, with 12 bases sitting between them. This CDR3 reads CASSLDISGLQYF. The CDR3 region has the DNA TGTGCCAGCAGTTTAGATATTAGCGGTCTTCAGTACTTC.

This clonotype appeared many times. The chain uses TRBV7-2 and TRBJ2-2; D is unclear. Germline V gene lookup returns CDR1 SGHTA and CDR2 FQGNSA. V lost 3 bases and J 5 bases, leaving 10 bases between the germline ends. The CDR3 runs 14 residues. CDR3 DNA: TGTGCCAGCAGCTTGCACTCTGGGACCGGGGAGCTGTTTTTT. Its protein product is CASSLHSGTGELFF.

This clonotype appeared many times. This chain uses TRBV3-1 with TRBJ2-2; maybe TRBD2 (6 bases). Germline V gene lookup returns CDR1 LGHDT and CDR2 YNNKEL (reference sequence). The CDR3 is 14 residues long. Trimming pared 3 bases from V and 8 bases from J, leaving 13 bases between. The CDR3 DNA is TGTGCCAGCAGCCAGGCGGGGATTGTAGGGGAGCTGTTTTTT. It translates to CASSQAGIVGELFF.

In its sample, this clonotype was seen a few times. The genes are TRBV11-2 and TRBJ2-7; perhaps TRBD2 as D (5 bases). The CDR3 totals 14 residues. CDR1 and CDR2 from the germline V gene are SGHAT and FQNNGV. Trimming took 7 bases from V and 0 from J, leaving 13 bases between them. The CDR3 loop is CASTPGDYSYEQYF. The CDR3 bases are TGTGCCAGCACCCCTGGCGACTACTCCTACGAGCAGTACTTC.

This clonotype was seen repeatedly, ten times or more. CDR3 nucleotide sequence: TGCAGTGCAACCGGGACAGGCGGCGAAAAACTGTTTTTT. Translation gives CSATGTGGEKLFF. The V call is TRBV20-1, the J call TRBJ1-4; 8 nucleotides line up with TRBD1. Germline CDR1 DFQATT, CDR2 SNEGSKA (reference sequence). This CDR3 comprises 13 residues. After removal of 6 bases from V and 8 bases from J, the junction contained 8 bases not matched to a gene.

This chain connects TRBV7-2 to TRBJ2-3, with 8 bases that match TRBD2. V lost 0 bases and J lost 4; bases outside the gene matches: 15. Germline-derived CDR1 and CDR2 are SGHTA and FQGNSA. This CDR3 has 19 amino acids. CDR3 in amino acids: CASSLARRGAYKPPDTQYF. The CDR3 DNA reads TGTGCCAGCAGCTTAGCAAGGCGGGGGGCCTACAAACCCCCAGATACGCAGTATTTT. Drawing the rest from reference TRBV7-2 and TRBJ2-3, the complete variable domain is GAGVSQSPSNKVTEKGKDVELRCDPISGHTALYWYRQSLGQGLEFLIYFQGNSAPDKSGLPSDRFSAERTGGSVSTLTIQRTQQEDSAVYLCASSLARRGAYKPPDTQYFGPGTRLTVL.

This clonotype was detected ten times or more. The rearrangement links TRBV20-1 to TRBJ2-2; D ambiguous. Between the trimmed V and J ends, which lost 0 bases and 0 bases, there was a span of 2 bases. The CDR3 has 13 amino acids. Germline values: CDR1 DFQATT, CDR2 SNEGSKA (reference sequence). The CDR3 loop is CSARDPNTGELFF. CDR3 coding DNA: TGCAGTGCTAGAGACCCGAACACCGGGGAGCTGTTTTTT.

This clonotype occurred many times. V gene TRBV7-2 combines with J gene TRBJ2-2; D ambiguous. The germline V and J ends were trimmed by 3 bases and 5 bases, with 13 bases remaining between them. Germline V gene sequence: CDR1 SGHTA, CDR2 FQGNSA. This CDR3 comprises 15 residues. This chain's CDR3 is CASSFQPAATGELFF. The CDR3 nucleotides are TGTGCCAGCAGCTTTCAGCCGGCCGCGACCGGGGAGCTGTTTTTT.